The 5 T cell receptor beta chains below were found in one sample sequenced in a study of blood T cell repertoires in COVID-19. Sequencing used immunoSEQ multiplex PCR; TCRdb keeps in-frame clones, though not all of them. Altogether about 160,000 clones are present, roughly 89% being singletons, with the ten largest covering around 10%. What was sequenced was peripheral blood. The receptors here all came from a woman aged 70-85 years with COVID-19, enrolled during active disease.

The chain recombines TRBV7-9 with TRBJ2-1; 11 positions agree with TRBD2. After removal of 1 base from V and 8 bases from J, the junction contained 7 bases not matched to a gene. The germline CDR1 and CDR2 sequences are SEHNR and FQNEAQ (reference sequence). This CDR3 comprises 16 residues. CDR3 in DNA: TGTGCCAGCAGCTTAGGTAGCGGGGGGGCAAAGGATGAGCAGTTCTTC. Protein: CASSLGSGGAKDEQFF.

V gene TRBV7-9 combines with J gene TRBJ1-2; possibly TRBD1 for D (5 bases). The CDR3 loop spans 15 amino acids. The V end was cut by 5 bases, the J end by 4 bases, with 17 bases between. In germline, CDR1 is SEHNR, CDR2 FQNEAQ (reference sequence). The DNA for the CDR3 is TGTGCCAGCAGCCGGACGCCGGGAGGGGTCTATGGCTACACCTTC. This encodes CASSRTPGGVYGYTF.

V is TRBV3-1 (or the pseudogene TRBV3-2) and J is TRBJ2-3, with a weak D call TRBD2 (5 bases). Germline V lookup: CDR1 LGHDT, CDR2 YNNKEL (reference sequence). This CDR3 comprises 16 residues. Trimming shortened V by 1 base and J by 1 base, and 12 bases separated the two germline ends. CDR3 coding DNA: TGTGCCAGCAGCCAAGTATCCGGGGTCCGCACAGATACGCAGTATTTT. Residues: CASSQVSGVRTDTQYF.

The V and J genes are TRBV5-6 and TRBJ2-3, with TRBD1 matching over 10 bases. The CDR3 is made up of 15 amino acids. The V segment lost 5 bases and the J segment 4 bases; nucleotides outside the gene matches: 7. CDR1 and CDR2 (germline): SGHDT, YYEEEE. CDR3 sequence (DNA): TGTGCCAGCAGGCGAGACAGGGGGCGTGCAGATACGCAGTATTTT. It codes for CASRRDRGRADTQYF.

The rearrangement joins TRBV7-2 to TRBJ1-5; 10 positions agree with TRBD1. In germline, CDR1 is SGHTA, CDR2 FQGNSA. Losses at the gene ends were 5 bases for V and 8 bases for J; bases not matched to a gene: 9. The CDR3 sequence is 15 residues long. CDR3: CASSGTGAPEEPQHF. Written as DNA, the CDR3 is TGTGCCAGCAGCGGGACAGGGGCCCCGGAAGAGCCCCAGCATTTT.